This T cell receptor (beta chain) was observed in a study of esophageal squamous cell carcinoma under preoperative chemotherapy (dated 2018 in TCRdb). With regard to the full study: TCR repertoires were profiled in both peripheral blood T cells and tumor-infiltrating lymphocytes. Repertoires from samples obtained before paclitaxel-nedaplatin therapy were compared with repertoires from samples obtained after paclitaxel-nedaplatin therapy. Roughly 5 patients with primary esophageal squamous cell carcinoma were included in the cohort. In patients with esophageal squamous cell carcinoma, the study looked at what paclitaxel-nedaplatin chemotherapy did to T-cell receptor repertoires.

Summary of the overall study and its limitations: After chemotherapy, TCR diversity rose significantly in peripheral T cells, but this increase was not seen in tumor-infiltrating lymphocytes. Paclitaxel-nedaplatin therapy caused immediate and substantial changes in clonotype frequency, and abundant clones were more likely to contract than to amplify. The analysis included only five or six patients with esophageal squamous cell carcinoma, making the cohort small. Tumor-infiltrating lymphocytes after treatment appeared to come partly from peripheral T cells migrating into the tumor, rather than solely from local clonal changes.

CDR1 and CDR2 were assigned from the germline V gene as SGHAT and FQNNGV. From the cysteine through the phenylalanine, the CDR3 covers 14 amino acids. Of the read, only the CDR3 DNA is kept; its 42 bases are in frame from base 1. Relative to germline, V is 7 bases shorter and J is 0 bases shorter, with 13 bases between their ends. The time point label for this specimen denotes: after preoperative PTX-NDP chemotherapy. Patients received paclitaxel-nedaplatin as preoperative chemotherapy before surgery. Library preparation was by PCR. TCRdb lists the instrument as HiSeq X Ten. High-throughput sequencing was used to characterize TCR repertoires. TCRdb applied fastp at Q25 and MiXCR to the public reads, then kept only in-frame beta chains. Each CDR3 protein gets just one entry, which takes the most common genes and DNA from the rows behind it. Across this sample there are roughly 18,000 distinct CDR3 sequences, with about 45% seen only once. The ten largest clones capture about 29% of the sample.

This clonotype was seen many times. Its antigen remains unidentified. The record has no base qualities; no much larger clone is one base away. The TCR comes from a human donor with esophageal squamous cell carcinoma. The donor label of this sample is uncertain. In this chain, TRBV11-2 is recombined with TRBJ2-7; the D gene is perhaps TRBD1, on 5 matching bases. The sample was acquired from a patient given preoperative chemotherapy. The CDR3 region: CASTQGSFSYEQYF. The sequenced DNA: TGTGCCAGCACTCAGGGTAGTTTCTCCTACGAGCAGTACTTC.